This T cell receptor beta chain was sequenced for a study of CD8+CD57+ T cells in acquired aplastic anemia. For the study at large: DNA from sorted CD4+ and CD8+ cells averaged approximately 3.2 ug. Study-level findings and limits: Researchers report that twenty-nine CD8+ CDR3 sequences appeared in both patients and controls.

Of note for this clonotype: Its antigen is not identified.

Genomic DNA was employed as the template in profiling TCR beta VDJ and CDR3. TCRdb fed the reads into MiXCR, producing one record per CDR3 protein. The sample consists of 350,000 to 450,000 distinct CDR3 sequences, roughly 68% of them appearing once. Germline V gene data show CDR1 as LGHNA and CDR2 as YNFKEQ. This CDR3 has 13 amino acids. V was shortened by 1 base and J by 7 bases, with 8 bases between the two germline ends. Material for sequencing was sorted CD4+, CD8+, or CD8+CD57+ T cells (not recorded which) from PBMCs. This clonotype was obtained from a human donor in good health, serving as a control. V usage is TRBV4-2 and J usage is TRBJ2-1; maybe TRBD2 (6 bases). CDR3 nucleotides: TGTGCCAGCAGCCAAGGGAGGGGAAATGAGCAGTTCTTC. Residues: CASSQGRGNEQFF.